This entry lists 18 T cell receptor beta chains sequenced from one sample in a study of blood T cell repertoires in COVID-19. Produced via immunoSEQ multiplex PCR; TCRdb's table is partial and in-frame only. The table has over 600,000 clones, 75% to 90% seen once. The specimen sequenced was peripheral blood. Receptor source: a woman in her late teens or twenties with acute or convalescent COVID-19.

This chain joins TRBV7-3 and TRBJ2-2; 8 bases fit TRBD1. J was trimmed by 7 bases and V by 3 bases; bases with no gene match: 4. This CDR3 is 14 amino acids long. Per germline, CDR1 SGHTA and CDR2 FQGTGA. CDR3 loop: CASSFSGGIGELFF. The DNA for the CDR3 is TGTGCCAGCAGCTTCTCAGGGGGCATCGGGGAGCTGTTTTTT.

This chain joins TRBV19 and TRBJ1-1; TRBD1 is a possible D gene (5 bases). CDR1 LNHDA and CDR2 SQIVND come from the germline V gene (reference sequence). The CDR3 sequence is 15 residues long. The germline V and J ends were trimmed by 1 base and 1 base, with 10 bases remaining between them. CDR3 DNA: TGTGCCAGTAGTATAGTGGGGCGGACGAACACTGAAGCTTTCTTT. This encodes CASSIVGRTNTEAFF.

The rearrangement uses TRBV12-3 or TRBV12-4 and TRBJ1-5; no firm D call. V was pared by 3 bases and J by 6 bases, with 9 bases between. This CDR3 has 13 residues. The CDR3 region has the DNA TGTGCCAGCAGTTTTGGGGAGATTCAGCCCCAGCATTTT. This encodes CASSFGEIQPQHF.

The chain couples TRBV3-1 (or the pseudogene TRBV3-2) to TRBJ2-2; 8 bases map to TRBD1. Per germline, CDR1 LGHDT and CDR2 YNNKEL (reference sequence). CDR3 length equals 17 residues. The junction had 8 bases not matched to a gene; V was cut back by 0 bases and J by 5 bases. The CDR3 is CASSQEGRTGRTGELFF. Here the CDR3 DNA reads TGTGCCAGCAGCCAAGAGGGTCGGACAGGGCGGACCGGGGAGCTGTTTTTT.

The chain links TRBV3-1 (or the pseudogene TRBV3-2) to TRBJ1-4; D ambiguous. The CDR3 is made up of 15 amino acids. The germline CDR1 and CDR2 sequences are LGHDT and YNNKEL (reference sequence). Trimming removed 5 bases from V and 0 bases from J, with 10 bases in between. The DNA for the CDR3 is TGTGCCAGCAGCTACAACACCGCAACTAATGAAAAACTGTTTTTT. Its protein is CASSYNTATNEKLFF.

This rearrangement joins TRBV4-1 to TRBJ2-7; 9 nucleotides align to TRBD1. The J segment lost 1 base and the V segment lost 4 bases, leaving 8 bases of the junction unmatched. In germline, CDR1 is MGHRA, CDR2 YSYEKL. The CDR3 length is 16 residues. The CDR3 reads CASSPSRTGESYEQYF. The DNA of the CDR3 is TGCGCCAGCAGCCCTAGTAGGACAGGGGAATCCTACGAGCAGTACTTC.

The chain has TRBV29-1 and TRBJ2-3, with 7 nucleotides matching TRBD1. V shed 6 bases, J shed 3 bases, and the junction held 12 bases outside the gene matches. This CDR3 has 15 residues. Germline V gene data show CDR1 as SQVTM and CDR2 as ANQGSEA. CDR3 sequence (DNA): TGCAGCGTCTCACCCAACAGGGGTGGGACAGATACGCAGTATTTT. Residues: CSVSPNRGGTDTQYF.

This chain connects TRBV7-9 to TRBJ1-1; possible D gene TRBD1, 6 bases. This CDR3 is 14 amino acids long. Looked up from germline, CDR1 is SEHNR and CDR2 is FQNEAQ (reference sequence). V lost 4 bases and J lost 9, with 18 bases in between. For the CDR3, the DNA is TGTGCCAGCAGCTATGACAGGCGCGCCCCCCAAGCTTTCTTT. It encodes CASSYDRRAPQAFF.

V and J are TRBV24-1 and TRBJ2-7, with 9 bases aligning to TRBD1. J gave up 2 bases and V 4 bases, and 8 bases lay outside the gene matches. The CDR3 has 16 amino acids. Germline V gene data show CDR1 as KGHDR and CDR2 as SFDVKD. CDR3 region: CATSDSAGTGTYEQYF. CDR3 in DNA: TGTGCCACCAGTGACTCTGCCGGGACAGGGACCTACGAGCAGTACTTC.

This clone turned up a few times. The chain joins TRBV4-3 to TRBJ1-3; unclear D gene. V shed 1 base and J shed 3 bases, with 16 bases lying between them. The CDR3 length is 17 residues. Germline CDR1 LGHNA, CDR2 YSLEER. CDR3 sequence reads: CASSQGQIVQDGNTIYF. CDR3 sequence (DNA): TGCGCCAGCAGCCAAGGCCAGATCGTCCAGGATGGAAACACCATATATTTT.

The chain employs TRBV6-5 and TRBJ1-1; 8 nucleotides line up with TRBD1. CDR1 and CDR2 from the germline V gene are MNHEY and SVGAGI. There are 14 residues in the CDR3. V was pared by 6 bases and J by 0 bases, with 3 bases of the junction left unmatched. The CDR3 spells CASSPTGVNTEAFF. Here the CDR3 DNA reads TGTGCCAGCAGCCCGACAGGGGTGAACACTGAAGCTTTCTTT.

In this sample, this clone turned up once. The chain couples TRBV6-5 to TRBJ2-1, with D perhaps TRBD2 (6 bases). The CDR3 is 13 amino acids. Germline lookup yields CDR1 MNHEY and CDR2 SVGAGI. The germline V and J ends were trimmed by 0 bases and 6 bases, with 6 bases remaining between them. The CDR3 protein is CASSYSEGNEQFF. The DNA of the CDR3 is TGTGCCAGCAGTTACTCGGAGGGCAATGAGCAGTTCTTC.

The chain uses TRBV7-6 and TRBJ2-5, with 10 positions matching TRBD2. Germline-derived CDR1 and CDR2 are SGHVS and FNYEAQ. The V gene end was trimmed by 1 base and the J gene end by 11 bases; junction bases not matched to a gene: 7. The CDR3 covers 14 residues. In nucleotides, the CDR3 is TGTGCCAGCAGCTTAGATTTCCTAGCGGGGGATCAGTACTTC. It translates to CASSLDFLAGDQYF. The whole variable domain, filled in from reference TRBV7-6 and TRBJ2-5, reads GAGVSQSPRYKVTKRGQDVALRCDPISGHVSLYWYRQALGQGPEFLTYFNYEAQQDKSGLPNDRFSAERPEGSISTLTIQRTEQRDSAMYRCASSLDFLAGDQYFGPGTRLLVL.

The chain combines TRBV27 with TRBJ2-7; 8 positions match TRBD1. The CDR3 is 14 residues long. After removal of 5 bases from V and 2 bases from J, the junction contained 5 bases not matched to a gene. Germline loops: CDR1 MNHEY, CDR2 SMNVEV (reference sequence). In nucleotides, the CDR3 is TGTGCCAGCAGTGTCCGGGACAGGACCTACGAGCAGTACTTC. Translating gives CASSVRDRTYEQYF.

This rearrangement joins TRBV4-1 to TRBJ2-7; D may be TRBD1 (5 bases). V was trimmed by 1 base and J by 1 base, leaving 11 bases between them. CDR3 size: 15 residues. The germline V gene encodes CDR1 MGHRA and CDR2 YSYEKL. The CDR3 nucleotides read TGCGCCAGCAGCCAAGTCCTAGGGGATTCCTACGAGCAGTACTTC. Its protein is CASSQVLGDSYEQYF.

V usage is TRBV28 and J usage is TRBJ1-2; D perhaps matches TRBD1 (5 bases). The CDR3 runs 14 residues. Trimming took off 5 bases at V and 8 bases at J, with 18 bases between the two ends. The V gene's germline CDR1 is MDHEN and CDR2 SYDVKM. The CDR3 DNA follows: TGTGCCAGCAGTCCACTCCAGGGAATACTGGGCTACACCTTC. Its protein product is CASSPLQGILGYTF.

The chain couples TRBV11-2 to TRBJ1-6; D may be TRBD1 (5 bases). The CDR3 totals 17 residues. Germline V CDR1 and CDR2: SGHAT, FQNNGV. V lost 3 bases and J lost 7, with 19 bases in between. CDR3 DNA: TGTGCCAGCAGCTTCGGGACGTACCTCAGCGGGAATTCACCCCTCCACTTT. Its protein product is CASSFGTYLSGNSPLHF.

This chain links TRBV28 with TRBJ2-3, with TRBD2 identical over 10 bases. The CDR3 covers 15 residues. With V trimmed by 6 bases and J by 5 bases, 8 bases remained unmatched. The germline CDR1 and CDR2 sequences are MDHEN and SYDVKM. This CDR3 reads CASRSPGLARDTQYF. The CDR3, as DNA: TGTGCCAGCAGATCCCCGGGACTAGCGCGAGATACGCAGTATTTT.